This T cell receptor beta chain was recovered during a study of T-cell reconstitution after alpha-beta-depleted transplantation in children. On this clonotype itself: Its antigen is as yet unknown.

Findings and caveats of the study: At day 60, the high TCRbeta diversity found in some patients originated from recipient T cells and thymic progenitors that had survived. About two months after transplant, alpha-beta T cells reportedly came from several hundred expanded graft clones.

This sample's TCRbeta library carried unique molecular identifier barcodes. TCRdb reprocessed the PCR reads with MiXCR, giving one entry per CDR3 protein. The table includes roughly 50,000 distinct CDR3 sequences, 44% detected once. The germline V and J ends were trimmed by 2 bases and 10 bases, with 18 bases remaining between them. The CDR3 consists of 16 residues. Germline V gene lookup returns CDR1 MNHEY and CDR2 SMNVEV (reference sequence). The chain joins TRBV27 to TRBJ1-6; possibly TRBD1 for D (5 bases). This TCR came from a male patient between 10 and 17 years old who had a stem cell transplant for acute lymphoblastic leukemia, so the T cells may come from the graft donor. This specimen was PBMCs, mostly from graft donor cells, taken 360 days after TCRalphabeta/CD19-depleted stem cell transplant. The CDR3 protein is CASSLNLAGWRSPLHF. The DNA of the CDR3 is TGTGCCAGCAGTTTAAACTTGGCAGGGTGGCGATCACCCCTCCACTTT.